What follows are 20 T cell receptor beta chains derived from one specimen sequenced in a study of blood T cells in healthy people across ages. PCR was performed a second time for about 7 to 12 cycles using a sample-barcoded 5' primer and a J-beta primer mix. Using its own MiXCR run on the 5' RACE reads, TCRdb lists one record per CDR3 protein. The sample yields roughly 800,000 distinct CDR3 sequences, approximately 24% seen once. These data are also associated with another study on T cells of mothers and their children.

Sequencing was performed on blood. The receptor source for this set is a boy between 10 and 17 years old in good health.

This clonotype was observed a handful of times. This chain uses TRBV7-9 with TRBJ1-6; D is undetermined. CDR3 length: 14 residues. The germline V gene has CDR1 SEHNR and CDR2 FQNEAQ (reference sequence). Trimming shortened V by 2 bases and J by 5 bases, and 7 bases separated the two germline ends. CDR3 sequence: CASSLIRDNSPLHF. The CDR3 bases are TGTGCCAGCAGCTTAATCCGAGATAATTCACCCCTCCACTTT.

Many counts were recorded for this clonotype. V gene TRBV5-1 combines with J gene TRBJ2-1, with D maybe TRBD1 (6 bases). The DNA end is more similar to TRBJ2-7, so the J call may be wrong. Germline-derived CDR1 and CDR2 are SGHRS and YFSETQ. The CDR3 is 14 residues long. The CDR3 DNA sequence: TGCGCCAGCAGCTCCAACAGGGATGCCTACGAGCAGTACTTC. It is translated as CASSSNRDAYEQYF.

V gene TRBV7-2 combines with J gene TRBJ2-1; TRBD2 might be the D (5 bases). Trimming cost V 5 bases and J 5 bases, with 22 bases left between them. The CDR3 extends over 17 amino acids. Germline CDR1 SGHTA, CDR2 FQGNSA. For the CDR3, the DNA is TGTGCCAGCAGCCCCCGCGTCGGCGGGCCTGGGAACAATGAGCAGTTCTTC. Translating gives CASSPRVGGPGNNEQFF.

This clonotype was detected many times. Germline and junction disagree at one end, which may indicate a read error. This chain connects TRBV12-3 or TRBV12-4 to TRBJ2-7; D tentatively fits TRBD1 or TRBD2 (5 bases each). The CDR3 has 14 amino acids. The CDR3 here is CASSLRDGTYEQYF. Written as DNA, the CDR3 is TGCGCCAGCAGCTTGAGGGACGGAACCTACGAGCAGTACTTC.

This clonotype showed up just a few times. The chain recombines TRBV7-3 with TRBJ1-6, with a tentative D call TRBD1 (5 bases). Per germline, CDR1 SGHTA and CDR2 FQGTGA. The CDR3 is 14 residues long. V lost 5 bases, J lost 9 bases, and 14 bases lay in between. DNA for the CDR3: TGTGCCAGCAGCCCCGGGCAGGGAGGTTCACCCCTCCACTTT. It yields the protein CASSPGQGGSPLHF.

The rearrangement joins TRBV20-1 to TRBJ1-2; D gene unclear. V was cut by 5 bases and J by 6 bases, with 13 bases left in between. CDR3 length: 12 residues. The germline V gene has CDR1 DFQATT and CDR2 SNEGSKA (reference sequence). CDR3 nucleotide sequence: TGCAGTGCTCCTCCCTGGAAGGATGGCTACACCTTC. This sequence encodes CSAPPWKDGYTF.

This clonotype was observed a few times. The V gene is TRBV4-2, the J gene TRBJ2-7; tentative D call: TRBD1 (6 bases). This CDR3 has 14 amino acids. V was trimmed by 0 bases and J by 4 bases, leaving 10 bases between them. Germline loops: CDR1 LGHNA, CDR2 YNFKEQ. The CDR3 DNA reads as TGTGCCAGCAGCCAAGAACCAGGGGTATACGAGCAGTACTTC. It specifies CASSQEPGVYEQYF.

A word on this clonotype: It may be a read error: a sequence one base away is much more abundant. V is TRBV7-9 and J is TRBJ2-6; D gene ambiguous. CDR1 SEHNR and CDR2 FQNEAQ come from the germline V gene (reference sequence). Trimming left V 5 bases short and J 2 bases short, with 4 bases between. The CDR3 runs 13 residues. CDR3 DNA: TGTGCCAGCAGCGAAGCTGGGGCCAACGTCCTGACTTTC. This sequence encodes CASSEAGANVLTF. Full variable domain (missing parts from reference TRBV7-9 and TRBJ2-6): DTGVSQNPRHKITKRGQNVTFRCDPISEHNRLYWYRQTLGQGPEFLTYFQNEAQLEKSRLLSDRFSAERPKGSFSTLEIQRTEQGDSAMYLCASSEAGANVLTFGAGSRLTVL.

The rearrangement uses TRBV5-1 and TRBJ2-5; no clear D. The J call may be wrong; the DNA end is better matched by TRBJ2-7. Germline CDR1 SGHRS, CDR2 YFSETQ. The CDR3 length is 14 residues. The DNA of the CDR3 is TGCGCCAGCAGCTTGGTGGTGGCCCCCTACGAGCAGTACTTC. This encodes CASSLVVAPYEQYF.

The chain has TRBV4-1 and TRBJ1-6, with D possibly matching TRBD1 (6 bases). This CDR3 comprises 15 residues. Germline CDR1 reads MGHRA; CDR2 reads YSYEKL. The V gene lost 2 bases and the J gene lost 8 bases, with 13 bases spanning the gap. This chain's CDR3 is CASSQPTGGDSPLHF. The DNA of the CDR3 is TGCGCCAGCAGCCAACCGACAGGAGGGGATTCACCCCTCCACTTT.

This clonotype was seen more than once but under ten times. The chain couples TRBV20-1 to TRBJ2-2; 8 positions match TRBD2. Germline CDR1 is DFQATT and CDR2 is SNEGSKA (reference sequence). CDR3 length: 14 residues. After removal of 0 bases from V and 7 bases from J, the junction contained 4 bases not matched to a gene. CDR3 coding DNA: TGCAGTGCTAGAGATTTCCTAGCGGGCGGGGAGCTGTTTTTT. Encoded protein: CSARDFLAGGELFF.

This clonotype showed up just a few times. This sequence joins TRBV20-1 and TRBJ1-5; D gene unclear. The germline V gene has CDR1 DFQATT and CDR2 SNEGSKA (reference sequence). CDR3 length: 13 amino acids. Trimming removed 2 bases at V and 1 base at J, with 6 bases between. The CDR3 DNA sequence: TGCAGTGCTAGAACCGGGAGCAATCAGCCCCAGCATTTT. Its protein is CSARTGSNQPQHF.

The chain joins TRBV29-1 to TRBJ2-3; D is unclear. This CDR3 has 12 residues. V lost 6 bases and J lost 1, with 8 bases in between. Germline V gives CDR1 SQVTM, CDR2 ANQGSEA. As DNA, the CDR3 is TGCAGCGTCATACCCGGCACAGATACGCAGTATTTT. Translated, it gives CSVIPGTDTQYF.

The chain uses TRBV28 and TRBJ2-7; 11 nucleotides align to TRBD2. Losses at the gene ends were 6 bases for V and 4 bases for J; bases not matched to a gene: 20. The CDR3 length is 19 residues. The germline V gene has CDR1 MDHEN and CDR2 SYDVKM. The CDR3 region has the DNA TGTGCCAGCAGCACCGCGGGACAGGGTATGGGACTAGCGGTGTACGAGCAGTACTTC. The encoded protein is CASSTAGQGMGLAVYEQYF.

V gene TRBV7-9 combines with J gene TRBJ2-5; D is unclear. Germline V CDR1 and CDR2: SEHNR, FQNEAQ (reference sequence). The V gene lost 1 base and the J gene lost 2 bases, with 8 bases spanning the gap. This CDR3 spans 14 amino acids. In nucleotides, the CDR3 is TGTGCCAGCAGCTTAGTGGGGATGCAAGAGACCCAGTACTTC. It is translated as CASSLVGMQETQYF.

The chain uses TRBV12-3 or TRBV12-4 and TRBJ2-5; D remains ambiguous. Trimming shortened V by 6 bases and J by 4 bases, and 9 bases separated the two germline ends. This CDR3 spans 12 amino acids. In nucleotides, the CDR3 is TGTGCCAGCAGCCCTCTCCCAGAGACCCAGTACTTC. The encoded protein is CASSPLPETQYF.

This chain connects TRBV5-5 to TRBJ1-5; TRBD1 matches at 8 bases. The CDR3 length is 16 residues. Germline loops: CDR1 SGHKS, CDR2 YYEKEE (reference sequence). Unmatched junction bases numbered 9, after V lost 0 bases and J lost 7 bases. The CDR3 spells CASSLEWQGARQPQHF. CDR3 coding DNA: TGTGCCAGCAGCTTGGAGTGGCAGGGGGCCAGGCAGCCCCAGCATTTT.

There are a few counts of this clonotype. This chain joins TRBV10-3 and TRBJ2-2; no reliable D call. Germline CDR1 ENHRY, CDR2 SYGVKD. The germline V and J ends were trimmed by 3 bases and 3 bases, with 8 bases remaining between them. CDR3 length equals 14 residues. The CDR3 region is CAISENRDTGELFF. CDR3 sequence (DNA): TGTGCCATCAGTGAAAACAGAGACACCGGGGAGCTGTTTTTT.

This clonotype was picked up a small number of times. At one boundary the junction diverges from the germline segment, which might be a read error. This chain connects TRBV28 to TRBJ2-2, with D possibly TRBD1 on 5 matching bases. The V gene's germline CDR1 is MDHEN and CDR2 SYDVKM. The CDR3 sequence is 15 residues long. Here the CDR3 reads CASSFMAGWTGELFF. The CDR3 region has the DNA TGCGCCAGCAGTTTTATGGCAGGGTGGACCGGGGAGCTGTTTTTT. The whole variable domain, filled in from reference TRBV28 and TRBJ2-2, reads DVKVTQSSRYLVKRTGEKVFLECVQDMDHENMFWYRQDPGLGLRLIYFSYDVKMKEKGDIPEGYSVSREKKERFSLILESASTNQTSMYLCASSFMAGWTGELFFGEGSRLTVL.

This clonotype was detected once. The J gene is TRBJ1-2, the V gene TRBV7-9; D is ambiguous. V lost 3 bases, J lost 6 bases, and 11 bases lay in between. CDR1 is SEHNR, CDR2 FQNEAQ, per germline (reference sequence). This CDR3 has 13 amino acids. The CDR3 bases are TGTGCCAGCAGCTTCAACGGGGTGCATGGCTACACCTTC. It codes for CASSFNGVHGYTF.